This T cell receptor beta chain originates from a study of post-analysis software for immune sequencing data. Across the study: Patients with relapsing-remitting, secondary progressive and progressive-relapsing multiple sclerosis courses were all represented.

Points from the study as a whole: When patients were compared with controls, four or five TRBV segments were more frequent, TRBV5-6, TRBV5-1 and TRBV20-1 among them. Controls' normalized Chao1 diversity significantly exceeded that of multiple sclerosis patients. Strong same-batch co-clustering of samples appeared with F measure clustering.

From germline, CDR1 is SEHNR and CDR2 FQNEAQ (reference sequence). This CDR3 is built from 12 residues. Trimming pared 5 bases from V and 4 bases from J, leaving 6 bases between. Unique molecular identifiers were present in the TCR beta cDNA libraries. Starting from roughly 1.1 to 9.2 million T cells, the study yielded about 490,000 cDNA molecules. TCRdb re-called the PCR reads with MiXCR, one entry per CDR3 protein. The table includes about 460,000 distinct CDR3 sequences, under 55% detected once. The sample holds a few counts of this clonotype. Its antigen remains unidentified. The specimen sequenced was blood. The chain combines TRBV7-9 with TRBJ2-1, with unresolved D. The clonotype comes from a girl aged 5-17 years with multiple sclerosis. DNA for the CDR3: TGTGCCAGCAGCGCGACGTACAATGAGCAGTTCTTC. Encoded protein: CASSATYNEQFF.